This T cell receptor (beta chain) was recorded in a study of blood T cells in healthy people across ages. Across the study: Every two T cells gave about one barcoded beta molecule via template switching.

Comment on this clonotype: Its matching antigen is unknown.

Findings and limits, study-wide: In the absence of known donor CMV status, changes in expanded clonotypes were possibly confounded. TCR beta diversity per million T cells fell roughly linearly with age.

The CDR3 sequence is 16 residues long. Germline V gene data show CDR1 as MNHEY and CDR2 as SMNVEV (reference sequence). Through a sample-barcoded 5' primer and a J-beta primer mix, a second PCR was run for about 6 to 12 cycles. From the 5' RACE reads, TCRdb called clonotypes with MiXCR, one entry per CDR3 protein. The table lists 650,000 to 900,000 distinct CDR3 sequences, 62% of them singletons. The specimen was blood. The TCR originated in a man aged 30 to 39 in good health. This chain connects TRBV27 to TRBJ2-4, with 13 bases that match TRBD2. The J call is doubtful: the DNA matches TRBJ2-7 better. DNA for the CDR3: TGTGCCAGCAGTTTTTCTCGACTAGCGGGGGGATACGAGCAGTACTTC. It encodes CASSFSRLAGGYEQYF.